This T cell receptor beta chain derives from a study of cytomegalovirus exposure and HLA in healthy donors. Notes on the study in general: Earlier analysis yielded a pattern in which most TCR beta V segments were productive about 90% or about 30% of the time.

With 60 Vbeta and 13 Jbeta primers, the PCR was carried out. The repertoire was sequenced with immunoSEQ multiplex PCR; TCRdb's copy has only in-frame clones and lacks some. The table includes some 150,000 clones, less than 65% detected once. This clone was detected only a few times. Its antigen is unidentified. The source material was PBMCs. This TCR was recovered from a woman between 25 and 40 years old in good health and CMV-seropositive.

As DNA, the CDR3 is TGTGCCAGCAGCACCCGGGGGGGGTATGGCTACACCTTC. Residues: CASSTRGGYGYTF. V gene TRBV5-6 combines with J gene TRBJ1-2; tentative D call: TRBD1 (5 bases). Germline loops: CDR1 SGHDT, CDR2 YYEEEE. The length of the CDR3 is 13 residues. V shed 4 bases and J shed 5 bases, with 12 bases lying between them.